This TCR beta chain was captured by sequencing in a study of glioma-infiltrating T cells. The CDR3 is made up of 13 amino acids. The germline V gene encodes CDR1 LNHNV and CDR2 YYDKDF (reference sequence). On this clonotype: This could be a read error, since a much larger clone is one nucleotide away.

Using RNA template, CDR3s of TCR alpha and beta were amplified with iRepertoire arm-PCR. TCRdb used MiXCR to reprocess the multiplex PCR reads, holding one entry per CDR3 protein. The sample records under 200,000 distinct CDR3 sequences, under 55% being singletons. Sequencing input: glioma tissue, nonneoplastic brain tissue, or PBMCs (not recorded which). This clonotype originated in a human donor with low-grade glioma or glioblastoma, undergoing nonglioma brain surgery, or in good health (not recorded which). The V call is TRBV15, the J call TRBJ2-1; 8 bases map to TRBD2. This CDR3 is CATSLAGHNEQLF. As DNA, the CDR3 is TGTGCCACCAGCTTAGCGGGACACAATGAGCAGCTCTTC.